This TCR beta chain was observed in a study of patients and donors after allogeneic stem cell transplantation. V was pared by 0 bases and J by 5 bases, with 7 bases of the junction left unmatched. The CDR3 has 16 amino acids. The germline V gene encodes CDR1 SGDLS and CDR2 YYNGEE. One entry per CDR3 protein, called by TCRdb with MiXCR from the RT-PCR reads. Of around 200,000 distinct CDR3 sequences listed, 35% to 45% are singletons. This receptor was identified in a human donor who was either an allogeneic HSCT recipient or a stem cell or donor lymphocyte infusion donor (not recorded which). It is not recorded whose cells these are; they may come from a transplant donor. This chain joins TRBV9 and TRBJ2-3, with 9 bases matching TRBD2. The sample taken for sequencing was blood, either unsorted or a sorted T cell fraction (not recorded which). Written as DNA, the CDR3 is TGTGCCAGCAGCGTAGATCCTAGCGGGGCGCGAGATACGCAGTATTTT. It translates to CASSVDPSGARDTQYF.